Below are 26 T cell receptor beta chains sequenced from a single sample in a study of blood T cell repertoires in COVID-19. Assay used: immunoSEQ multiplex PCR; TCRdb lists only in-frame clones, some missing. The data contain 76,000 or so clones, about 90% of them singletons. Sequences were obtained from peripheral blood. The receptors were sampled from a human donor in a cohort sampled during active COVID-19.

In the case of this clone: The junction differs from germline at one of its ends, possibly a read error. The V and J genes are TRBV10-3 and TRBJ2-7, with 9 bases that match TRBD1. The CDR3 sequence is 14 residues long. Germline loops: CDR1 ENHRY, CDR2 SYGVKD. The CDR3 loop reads CAIREWGQGYEQYF. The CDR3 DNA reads TGTGCCATCCGTGAATGGGGACAGGGCTACGAGCAGTACTTC.

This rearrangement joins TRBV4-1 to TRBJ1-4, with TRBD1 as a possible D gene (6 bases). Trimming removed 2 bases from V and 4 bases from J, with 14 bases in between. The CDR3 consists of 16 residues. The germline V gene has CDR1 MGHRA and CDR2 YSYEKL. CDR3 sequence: CASSQQSGGGNEKLFF. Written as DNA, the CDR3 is TGCGCCAGCAGCCAACAAAGCGGGGGCGGTAATGAAAAACTGTTTTTT.

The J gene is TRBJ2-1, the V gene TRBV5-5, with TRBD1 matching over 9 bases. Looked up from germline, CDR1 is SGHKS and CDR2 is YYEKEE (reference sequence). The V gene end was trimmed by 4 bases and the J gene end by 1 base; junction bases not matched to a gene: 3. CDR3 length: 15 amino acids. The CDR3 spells CASSAGTGSYNEQFF. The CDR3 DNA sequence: TGTGCCAGCAGCGCCGGGACAGGGTCCTACAATGAGCAGTTCTTC.

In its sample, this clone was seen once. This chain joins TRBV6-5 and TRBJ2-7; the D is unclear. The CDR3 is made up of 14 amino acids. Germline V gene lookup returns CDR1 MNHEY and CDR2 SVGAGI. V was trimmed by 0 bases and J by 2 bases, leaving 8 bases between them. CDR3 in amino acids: CASSYSGSPYEQYF. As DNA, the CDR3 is TGTGCCAGCAGTTACTCTGGCTCGCCCTACGAGCAGTACTTC.

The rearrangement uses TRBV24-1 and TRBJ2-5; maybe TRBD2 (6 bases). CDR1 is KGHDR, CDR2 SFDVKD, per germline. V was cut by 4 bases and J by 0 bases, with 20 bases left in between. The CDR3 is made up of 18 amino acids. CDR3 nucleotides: TGTGCCACCAGTGACAACCGCAGGGACGGAGGGCACCAAGAGACCCAGTACTTC. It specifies CATSDNRRDGGHQETQYF.

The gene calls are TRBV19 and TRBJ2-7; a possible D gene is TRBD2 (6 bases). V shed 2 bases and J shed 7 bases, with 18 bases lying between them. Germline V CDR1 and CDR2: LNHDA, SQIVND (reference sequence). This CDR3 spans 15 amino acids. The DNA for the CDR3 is TGTGCCAGTAGTATAATTTCACGGGATGCGGGAGAGCAGTACTTC. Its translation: CASSIISRDAGEQYF.

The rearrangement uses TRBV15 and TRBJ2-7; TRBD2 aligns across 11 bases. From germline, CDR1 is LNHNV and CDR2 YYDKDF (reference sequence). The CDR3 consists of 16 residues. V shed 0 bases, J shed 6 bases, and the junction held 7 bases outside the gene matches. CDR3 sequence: CATSRDHGTSGVEQYF. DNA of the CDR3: TGTGCCACCAGCAGAGATCACGGGACTAGCGGAGTCGAGCAGTACTTC.

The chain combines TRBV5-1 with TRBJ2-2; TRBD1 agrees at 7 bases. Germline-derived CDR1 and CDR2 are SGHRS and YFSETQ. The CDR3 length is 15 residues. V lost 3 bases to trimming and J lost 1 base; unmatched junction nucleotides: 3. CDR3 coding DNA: TGCGCCAGCAGCTCCGGGACAGTGAACACCGGGGAGCTGTTTTTT. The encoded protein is CASSSGTVNTGELFF.

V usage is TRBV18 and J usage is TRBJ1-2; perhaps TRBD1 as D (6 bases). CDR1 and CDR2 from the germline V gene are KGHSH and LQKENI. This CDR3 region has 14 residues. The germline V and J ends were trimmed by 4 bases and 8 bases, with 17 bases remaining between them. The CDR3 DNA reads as TGTGCCAGCTCACTAGTGGACAGTGGCGGCGGCTACACCTTC. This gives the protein CASSLVDSGGGYTF.

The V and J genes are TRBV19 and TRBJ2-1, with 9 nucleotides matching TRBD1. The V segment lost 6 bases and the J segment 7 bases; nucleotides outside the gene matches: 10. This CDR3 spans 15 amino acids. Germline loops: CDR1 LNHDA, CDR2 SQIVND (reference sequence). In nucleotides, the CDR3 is TGTGCCAGTAGAAATGGACAGGGGTCGATAAATGAGCAGTTCTTC. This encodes CASRNGQGSINEQFF.

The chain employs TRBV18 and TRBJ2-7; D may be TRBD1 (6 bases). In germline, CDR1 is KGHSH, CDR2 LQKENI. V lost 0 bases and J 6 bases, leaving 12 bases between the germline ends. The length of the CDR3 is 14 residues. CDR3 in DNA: TGTGCCAGCTCACCACCCGCAGGGGTATCCGAGCAGTACTTC. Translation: CASSPPAGVSEQYF.

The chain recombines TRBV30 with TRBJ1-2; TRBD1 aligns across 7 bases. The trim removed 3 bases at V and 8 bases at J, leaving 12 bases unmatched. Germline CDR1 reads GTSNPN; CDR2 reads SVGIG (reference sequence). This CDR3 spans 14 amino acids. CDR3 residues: CAWSRGQTMGGYTF. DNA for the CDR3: TGTGCCTGGAGCCGGGGACAGACTATGGGAGGCTACACCTTC.

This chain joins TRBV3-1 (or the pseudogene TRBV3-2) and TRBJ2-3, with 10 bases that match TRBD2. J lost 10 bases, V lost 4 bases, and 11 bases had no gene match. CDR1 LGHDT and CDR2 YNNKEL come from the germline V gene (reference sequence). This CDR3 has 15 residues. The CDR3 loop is CASSPPGISGGPQYF. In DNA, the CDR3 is TGTGCCAGCAGCCCCCCAGGGATTAGCGGGGGGCCGCAGTATTTT.

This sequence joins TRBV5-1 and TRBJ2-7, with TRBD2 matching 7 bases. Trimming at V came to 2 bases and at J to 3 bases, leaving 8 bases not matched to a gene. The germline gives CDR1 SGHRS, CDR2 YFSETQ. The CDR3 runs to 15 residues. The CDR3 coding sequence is TGCGCCAGCAGCTTCGGGGCGGGGGAACACTACGAGCAGTACTTC. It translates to CASSFGAGEHYEQYF.

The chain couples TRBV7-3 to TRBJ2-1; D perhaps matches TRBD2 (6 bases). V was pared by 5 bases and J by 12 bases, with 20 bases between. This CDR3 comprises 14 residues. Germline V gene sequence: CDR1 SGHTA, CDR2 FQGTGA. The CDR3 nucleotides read TGTGCCAGCAGCCGGGCCGGGGGTGCGGGATGGCAGTTCTTC. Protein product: CASSRAGGAGWQFF.

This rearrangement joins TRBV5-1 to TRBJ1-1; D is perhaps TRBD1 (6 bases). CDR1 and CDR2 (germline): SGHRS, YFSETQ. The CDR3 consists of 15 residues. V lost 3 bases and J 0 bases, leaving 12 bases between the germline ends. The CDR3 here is CASSSFGGLNTEAFF. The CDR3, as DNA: TGCGCCAGCAGCTCCTTCGGGGGGCTGAACACTGAAGCTTTCTTT.

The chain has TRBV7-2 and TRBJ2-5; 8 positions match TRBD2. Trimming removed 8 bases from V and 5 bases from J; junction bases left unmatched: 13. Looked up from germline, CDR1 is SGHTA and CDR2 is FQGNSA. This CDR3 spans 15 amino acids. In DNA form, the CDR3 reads TGTGCCAGCGATGTGTACGGGGGGGGGCCCGAGACCCAGTACTTC. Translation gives CASDVYGGGPETQYF.

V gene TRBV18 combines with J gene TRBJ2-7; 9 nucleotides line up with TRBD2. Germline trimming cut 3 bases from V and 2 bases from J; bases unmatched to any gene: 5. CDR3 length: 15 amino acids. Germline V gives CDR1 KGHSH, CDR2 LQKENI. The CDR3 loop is CASSPTSGPPYEQYF. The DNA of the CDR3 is TGTGCCAGCTCACCTACTAGCGGGCCGCCCTACGAGCAGTACTTC.

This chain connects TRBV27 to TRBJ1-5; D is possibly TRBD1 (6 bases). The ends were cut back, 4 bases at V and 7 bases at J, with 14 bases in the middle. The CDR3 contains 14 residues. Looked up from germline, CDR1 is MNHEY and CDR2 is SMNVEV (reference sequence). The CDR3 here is CASSSQGGVQPQHF. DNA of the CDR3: TGTGCCAGCAGTTCACAGGGAGGGGTACAGCCCCAGCATTTT.

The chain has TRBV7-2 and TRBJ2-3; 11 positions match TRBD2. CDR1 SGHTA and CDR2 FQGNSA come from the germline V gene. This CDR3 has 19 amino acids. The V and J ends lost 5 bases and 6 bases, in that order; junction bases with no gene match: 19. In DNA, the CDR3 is TGTGCCAGCAGCCCTATCTCGAACCGGCTAGCGGGGGGCAGGGATACGCAGTATTTT. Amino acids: CASSPISNRLAGGRDTQYF.

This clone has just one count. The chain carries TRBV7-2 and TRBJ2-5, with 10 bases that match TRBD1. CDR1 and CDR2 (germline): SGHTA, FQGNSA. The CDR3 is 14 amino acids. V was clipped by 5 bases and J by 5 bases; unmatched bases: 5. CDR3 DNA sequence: TGTGCCAGCAGCCAAGGACAGGGGGGCGAGACCCAGTACTTC. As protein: CASSQGQGGETQYF.

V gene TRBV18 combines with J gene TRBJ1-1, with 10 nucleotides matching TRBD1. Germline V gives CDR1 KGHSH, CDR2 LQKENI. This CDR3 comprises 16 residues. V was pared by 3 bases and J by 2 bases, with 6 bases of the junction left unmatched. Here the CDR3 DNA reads TGTGCCAGCTCACCCGACAGGGGGCAAGGTAACACTGAAGCTTTCTTT. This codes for CASSPDRGQGNTEAFF.

CDR3 sequence (DNA): TGTGCCAGCGGGACGGGGGTCGGCGAGCAGTACTTC. This gives the protein CASGTGVGEQYF. The genes are TRBV9 and TRBJ2-7; D possibly corresponds to TRBD2 (6 bases). The CDR3 has 12 residues. V was clipped by 7 bases and J by 6 bases, with 14 bases between them. CDR1 and CDR2 from the germline V gene are SGDLS and YYNGEE.

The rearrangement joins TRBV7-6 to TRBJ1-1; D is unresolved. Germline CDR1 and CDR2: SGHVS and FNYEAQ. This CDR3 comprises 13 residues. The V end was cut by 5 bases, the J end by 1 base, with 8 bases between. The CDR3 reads CASSAQPNTEAFF. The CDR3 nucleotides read TGTGCCAGCAGCGCGCAACCGAACACTGAAGCTTTCTTT.

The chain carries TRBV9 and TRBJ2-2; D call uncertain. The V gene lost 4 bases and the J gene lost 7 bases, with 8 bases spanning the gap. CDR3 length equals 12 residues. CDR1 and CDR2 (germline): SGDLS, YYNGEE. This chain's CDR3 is CASSSPFGELFF. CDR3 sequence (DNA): TGTGCCAGCAGCTCCCCCTTCGGGGAGCTGTTTTTT.

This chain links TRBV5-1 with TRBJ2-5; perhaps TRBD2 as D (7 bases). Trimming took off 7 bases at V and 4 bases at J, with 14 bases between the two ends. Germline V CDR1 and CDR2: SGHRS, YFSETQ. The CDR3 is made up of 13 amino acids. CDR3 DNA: TGCGCCAGCGTGCGGGGGCGCGGAGAGACCCAGTACTTC. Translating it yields CASVRGRGETQYF. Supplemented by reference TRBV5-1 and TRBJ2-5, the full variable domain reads KAGVTQTPRYLIKTRGQQVTLSCSPISGHRSVSWYQQTPGQGLQFLFEYFSETQRNKGNFPGRFSGRQFSNSRSEMNVSTLELGDSALYLCASVRGRGETQYFGPGTRLLVL.